This T cell receptor (beta chain) was observed in a study of T cells in Graves' hyperthyroidism and ophthalmopathy. This clonotype was counted many times. TCR beta CDR3 sequences were amplified from RNA transcripts. Primed by the HTBI set, a first-round RT-PCR was run on the TCR CDR3. TCRdb ran MiXCR on the multiplex PCR reads and lists one entry per CDR3 protein. The sample has fewer than 450,000 distinct CDR3 sequences, roughly 15% seen once; the top ten hold 30% to 35%. Looked up from germline, CDR1 is MNHNS and CDR2 is SASEGT. The ends lost 6 bases at V and 7 bases at J; junction bases unmatched: 14. The CDR3 totals 17 residues.

The sample comprised blood. The gene calls are TRBV6-1 and TRBJ2-1, with 11 bases matching TRBD2. This clonotype was obtained from a woman aged 25 to 39 with Graves' hyperthyroidism that later progressed to Graves' ophthalmopathy. DNA of the CDR3: TGTGCCAGCAGCCGACTAACGCTAGCGGGAGGTAAAAATGAGCAGTTCTTC. Translation gives CASSRLTLAGGKNEQFF.